This T cell receptor beta chain was recorded in a study of blood T cell repertoires in COVID-19 (dated by TCRdb to the early 2020s). Context from the whole study: Samples covering the acute and convalescent phases of COVID-19 were provided by collaborators in the United States, Italy and Spain. The material from the prospective study consisted of cDNA or gDNA derived from T cells, B-cell-depleted T cells, or PBMCs. The dataset comprised deeply sampled blood TCRbeta repertoires from subjects exposed to, actively infected with, or recovered from COVID-19. The repertoires were released in a freely available public database meant as a resource for research on the immune response to SARS-CoV-2. Samples were obtained from the ongoing ImmuneRACE study (first 160 participants) and from 1,200 or so subjects provided by 6 global collaborators. Sample metadata almost always included a de-identified subject ID, COVID-19 status, age in years and sex. Where HLA class I and class II types were available, the types were taken from metadata supplied by the sample provider, not from assay-based typing. Results and caveats for the whole study, not just this receptor: The quantity of clinical and demographic metadata differed by source and by participant and was supplied without curation.

The collaborating institutions used their own protocols to collect whole blood in K2EDTA tubes. For TCRbeta analysis, collaborator samples were shipped as frozen whole blood, as isolated PBMCs, or as DNA extracted from either sample type. A remark on this clone: Its antigen is not yet known. The input lacks base qualities; no much larger clone sits a single base away.

TCRbeta CDR3 regions were amplified from genomic DNA by means of the immunoSEQ Assay, a bias-controlled multiplex PCR. As for the original processing: Within the assay, amplification of reference gene primers was used to estimate how many nucleated cells each sample contained. To quantify the absolute abundance of each unique TCRbeta CDR3 rearrangement, sequence reads were collapsed and filtered. For each sample, productive Simpson clonality was calculated as the square root of Simpson's diversity index across productive rearrangements. Imported from immuneACCESS, the table was reduced by TCRdb to in-frame sequences with V and J called. These copies leave out some clones; in studies compared against another copy, an unresolved V gene accounts for under half, and the cause of the remainder is not known. The V and J calls and clone size were taken over from that table, and D and trimming were inferred from the DNA. For this sample the table gives approximately 300,000 clones, of which 87% were detected only once. The ten largest account for roughly 2.3% of the sample.

The CDR3 numbers 17 residues from cysteine through phenylalanine. Kept here is only the CDR3 DNA, which spans 51 bases and is read in frame from base 1. Unmatched junction bases come to 7, with V trimmed by 0 bases and J by 2 bases. The germline V gene provides CDR1 MNHGY and CDR2 SAAAGT. The specimen was peripheral blood. This receptor was obtained from a man aged 18 to 30 with active or convalescent COVID-19. The V and J segments used are TRBV6-8 and TRBJ2-3; TRBD2 agrees with 8 junctional bases. This receptor has the CDR3 CASSYSGSGAFTDTQYF. The bases read TGTGCCAGCAGTTACTCCGGTAGCGGGGCCTTCACAGATACGCAGTATTTT.